The clone carrying this TCR beta chain turned up a few times. This record comes from a study of Graves' ophthalmopathy and Graves' hyperthyroidism. V lost 8 bases, J lost 6 bases, and 20 bases lay in between. The CDR3 runs 13 residues. From germline, CDR1 is SQVTM and CDR2 ANQGSEA. CDR3 regions of TCR beta were amplified from RNA transcripts. In the first round, RT-PCR was carried out with HTBI primers, and a multiplex PCR formed the second round. TCRdb analysed the multiplex PCR reads with MiXCR anew, one entry per CDR3 protein. The sample shows 650,000 to 800,000 distinct CDR3 sequences, over 40% of them seen only once.

Input material: peripheral blood. This receptor was identified in an adult man with Graves' ophthalmopathy. This chain joins TRBV29-1 and TRBJ2-7; D could derive from TRBD1 or TRBD2 (7 bases each). CDR3 sequence (DNA): TGCAGCTTGGGAGGGGGCGAATACGGCGAGCAGTACTTC. Protein sequence: CSLGGGEYGEQYF.